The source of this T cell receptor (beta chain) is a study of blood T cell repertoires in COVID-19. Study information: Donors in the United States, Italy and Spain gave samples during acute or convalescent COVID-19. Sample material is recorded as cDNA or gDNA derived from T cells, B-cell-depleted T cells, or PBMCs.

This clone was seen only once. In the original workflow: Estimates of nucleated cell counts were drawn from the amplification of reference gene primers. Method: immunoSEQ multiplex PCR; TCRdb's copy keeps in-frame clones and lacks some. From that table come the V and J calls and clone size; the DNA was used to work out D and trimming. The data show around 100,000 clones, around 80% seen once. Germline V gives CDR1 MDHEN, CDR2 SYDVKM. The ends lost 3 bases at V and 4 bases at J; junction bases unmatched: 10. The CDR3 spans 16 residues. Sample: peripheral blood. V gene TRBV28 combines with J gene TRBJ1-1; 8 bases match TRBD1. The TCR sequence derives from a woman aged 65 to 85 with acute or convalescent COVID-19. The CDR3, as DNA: TGTGCCAGCAGTTTGAGGACAGGGATGGGCAGCACTGAAGCTTTCTTT. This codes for CASSLRTGMGSTEAFF. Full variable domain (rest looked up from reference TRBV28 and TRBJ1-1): DVKVTQSSRYLVKRTGEKVFLECVQDMDHENMFWYRQDPGLGLRLIYFSYDVKMKEKGDIPEGYSVSREKKERFSLILESASTNQTSMYLCASSLRTGMGSTEAFFGQGTRLTVV.